What follows are 10 T cell receptor beta chains derived from one specimen sequenced in a study of CD8 T cells in Susac syndrome. Reverse transcription used about 0.5 to 1 ug RNA and random hexamers. TCRdb redid the calling of the immunoSEQ multiplex PCR reads with MiXCR, one entry per CDR3 protein. The table lists approximately 190,000 distinct CDR3 sequences, 90% to 97% of them singletons. The material sequenced was CD4+ T cells from PBMCs. These receptors originate from a human donor with Susac syndrome.

This clonotype was counted a single time. This rearrangement joins TRBV3-1 to TRBJ2-7, with TRBD2 identical over 9 bases. The V segment lost 1 base and the J segment 7 bases; nucleotides outside the gene matches: 5. This CDR3 comprises 14 residues. The V gene's germline CDR1 is LGHDT and CDR2 YNNKEL (reference sequence). CDR3 DNA: TGTGCCAGCAGCCAAGGCGGGGGGGCAGGAGAGCAGTACTTC. Protein sequence: CASSQGGGAGEQYF.

The genes are TRBV19 and TRBJ1-5, with TRBD1 identical over 7 bases. Germline-derived CDR1 and CDR2 are LNHDA and SQIVND (reference sequence). V was clipped by 5 bases and J by 6 bases; unmatched bases: 4. This CDR3 region has 13 residues. The CDR3 DNA reads as TGTGCCAGTAGTGAAAACAGGGGTCAGCCCCAGCATTTT. Protein product: CASSENRGQPQHF.

The chain uses TRBV24-1 and TRBJ2-2; D uncertain. V lost 6 bases and J 0 bases, leaving 4 bases between the germline ends. The germline CDR1 and CDR2 sequences are KGHDR and SFDVKD. CDR3 length: 13 residues. The CDR3 nucleotides are TGTGCCACCAGTAGTCCGAACACCGGGGAGCTGTTTTTT. It is translated as CATSSPNTGELFF.

In regard to this clonotype: A junction end diverges from the germline sequence, so it may reflect a read error. The chain is built from TRBV29-1 and TRBJ2-1; 13 nucleotides line up with TRBD2. CDR1 SQVTM and CDR2 ANQGSEA come from the germline V gene. CDR3 length: 13 amino acids. CDR3 bases: TGCAGCACCAGACTAGCGGGGGGACATGTGGTTGTCTTC. This encodes CSTRLAGGHVVVF.

The chain couples TRBV19 to TRBJ1-2, with D tentatively TRBD1 (5 bases). The V and J ends lost 0 bases and 7 bases respectively, with 9 bases between them. CDR3 length equals 13 residues. CDR1 and CDR2 from the germline V gene are LNHDA and SQIVND (reference sequence). DNA of the CDR3: TGTGCCAGTAGTATAGATTTTGACAGTGGCTACACCTTC. Amino acid sequence: CASSIDFDSGYTF.

The gene calls are TRBV7-2 and TRBJ2-5, with 10 bases matching TRBD2. With 1 base clipped from V and 5 bases from J, the junction kept 7 bases outside the gene matches. The CDR3 is 16 amino acids. Germline lookup yields CDR1 SGHTA and CDR2 FQGNSA. CDR3 sequence: CASSLVRAGGRETQYF. CDR3 nucleotide sequence: TGTGCCAGCAGCTTAGTGAGAGCGGGGGGGCGCGAGACCCAGTACTTC.

This clonotype was counted between two and nine times. This sequence joins TRBV19 and TRBJ2-5; weak D call: TRBD2 (6 bases). Per germline, CDR1 LNHDA and CDR2 SQIVND (reference sequence). Trimming left V 6 bases short and J 5 bases short, with 10 bases between. This CDR3 has 12 residues. CDR3 sequence reads: CASSETRETQYF. The CDR3 coding sequence is TGTGCCAGTAGCGAGACTAGGGAGACCCAGTACTTC. Based on the CDR3 plus reference TRBV19 and TRBJ2-5, the full variable domain is DGGITQSPKYLFRKEGQNVTLSCEQNLNHDAMYWYRQDPGQGLRLIYYSQIVNDFQKGDIAEGYSVSREKKESFPLTVTSAQKNPTAFYLCASSETRETQYFGPGTRLLVL.

This chain joins TRBV2 and TRBJ1-2; D gene ambiguous. V was pared by 1 base and J by 7 bases, with 10 bases between. Germline CDR1 and CDR2: SNHLY and FYNNEI. This CDR3 contains 13 residues. In DNA, the CDR3 is TGTGCCAGCAGTGAAGGGGCTAGACCTGGCTACACCTTC. The encoded protein is CASSEGARPGYTF.

The CDR3 nucleotides are TGCAGTGCTGACCTACTGGCCCCTCGTCAAGATACGCAGTATTTT. It is translated as CSADLLAPRQDTQYF. This chain connects TRBV20-1 to TRBJ2-3; D is uncertain. Trimming took 5 bases from V and 5 from J, leaving 20 bases between them. Germline assignment: CDR1 DFQATT and CDR2 SNEGSKA (reference sequence). The length of the CDR3 is 15 residues.

The chain recombines TRBV7-2 with TRBJ2-2, with D perhaps TRBD1 (5 bases). The V gene lost 5 bases and the J gene lost 4 bases, with 14 bases spanning the gap. The CDR3 runs 15 residues. CDR1 and CDR2 (germline): SGHTA, FQGNSA. This chain's CDR3 is CASSPPPGFTGELFF. CDR3 DNA: TGTGCCAGCAGCCCCCCTCCAGGGTTCACCGGGGAGCTGTTTTTT.